This TCR beta chain was documented in a study of T cell responses to AZD1222 COVID-19 vaccine. Points from the study as a whole: Clonal diversity may have been underestimated in mostly white British donors. Repertoires were obtained only post-peak T cell response. Seropositive status at baseline applied to only six AZD1222 recipients.

The CDR3 consists of 14 residues. Between the trimmed V and J ends, which lost 1 base and 5 bases, there was a span of 12 bases. Germline V gene data show CDR1 as SGHRS and CDR2 as YFSETQ. The repertoire was sequenced with immunoSEQ multiplex PCR; TCRdb's copy has only in-frame clones and lacks some. The table has 160,000 or so clones, 85% to 90% seen once. About this clone itself: Its antigen is still unknown.

The receptor was isolated from an adult in good health. The sequences come from peripheral blood, collected on day 0 of AZD1222 vaccination. The chain recombines TRBV5-1 with TRBJ2-5; no reliable D call. In nucleotides, the CDR3 is TGCGCCAGCAGCTTGAGGGATCTCGGGGAGACCCAGTACTTC. Protein product: CASSLRDLGETQYF. Full variable domain (rest looked up from reference TRBV5-1 and TRBJ2-5): KAGVTQTPRYLIKTRGQQVTLSCSPISGHRSVSWYQQTPGQGLQFLFEYFSETQRNKGNFPGRFSGRQFSNSRSEMNVSTLELGDSALYLCASSLRDLGETQYFGPGTRLLVL.